These 14 T cell receptor delta chains share one sample of origin, sequenced in a study of gamma-delta T cells after stem cell transplantation. With CATT, TCRdb re-called clones from the RT-PCR reads. The table lists 2,800 or so delta-chain clones, around 5% of them singletons. Material for sequencing was gamma-delta T cells. Receptors were obtained from a human donor. It is not recorded whose cells these are; they may come from a transplant donor.

About this clone itself: This likely came from a read error, as a far larger clone is one base away. The chain combines TRDV2 with TRDJ3; the match to TRDD3 covers 13 bases. The CDR3 has 23 residues. Per germline, CDR1 GEAIGNYY and CDR2 EKD. Trimming cost V 0 bases and J 1 base; bases outside gene matches: 14. This CDR3 reads CACDTATGGYGTSRSWDTRQMFF. Written as DNA, the CDR3 is TGTGCCTGTGACACCGCAACTGGGGGATACGGCACATCGAGGTCCTGGGACACCCGACAGATGTTTTTC.

This clone was counted between two and nine times. Being one base from a much bigger clone, this may be a read error. This chain links TRDV2 with TRDJ1; TRDD3 aligns across 8 bases. The germline gives CDR1 GEAIGNYY, CDR2 EKD. This CDR3 has 19 residues. The junction had 14 bases not matched to a gene; V was cut back by 0 bases and J by 0 bases. The CDR3 nucleotides are TGTGCCTGTGACACCGTGGTCCCTACTGGGGGGGCCCACACCGATAAACTCATCTTT. It yields the protein CACDTVVPTGGAHTDKLIF.

This clone has a handful of counts. TCRdb pairs this DNA with a much larger clone's protein that differs at residue 12, likely a read error; the protein shown was translated from the DNA. J is TRDJ2 and V is TRDV2; perhaps TRDD3 as D (5 bases). The CDR3 loop spans 21 amino acids. V dropped 1 base and J dropped 0 bases, with 26 bases sitting between them. The V gene's germline CDR1 is GEAIGNYY and CDR2 EKD. The CDR3 DNA follows: TGTGCCTGTGACACTATCCACGCTACCCGGGGGGTGCCTACTTTGACAGCACAACTCTTCTTT. Amino acids: CACDTIHATRGVPTLTAQLFF.

This clone was counted only a few times. A much larger clone differs from this one at a single base, so this may be a read error. The same CDR3 arises from other DNA sequences in this sample as well. V is TRDV2 and J is TRDJ1, with 7 bases matching TRDD3. The germline V gene encodes CDR1 GEAIGNYY and CDR2 EKD. V dropped 0 bases and J dropped 4; count of bases not matched to a gene: 13. The CDR3 length is 17 residues. CDR3 in amino acids: CACDTVSGGYGIDKLIF. The CDR3, as DNA: TGTGCCTGTGACACCGTTTCTGGGGGGTACGGCATCGATAAACTCATCTTT.

This clone was detected a few times. This likely reflects a read error, since a far larger clone is one base away. The chain joins TRDV2 to TRDJ1; D might be TRDD3 (6 bases). Germline CDR1 GEAIGNYY, CDR2 EKD. V dropped 0 bases and J dropped 1 base, with 20 bases sitting between them. The length of the CDR3 is 18 residues. The CDR3 coding sequence is TGTGCCTGTGACACCGTTCTGGGGTCCGGGGCGAGCACCGATAAACTCATCTTT. This codes for CACDTVLGSGASTDKLIF.

With regard to this clone: TCRdb has a much larger clone's protein, which differs at residue 3 from the translation of this DNA, likely because of a read error; what is shown is the protein translated from the DNA. The V call is TRDV2, the J call TRDJ3; 7 nucleotides agree with TRDD3. Germline-derived CDR1 and CDR2 are GEAIGNYY and EKD. The CDR3 consists of 21 residues. CDR3 nucleotide sequence: TGTGCCCGTGACACGAGTTGGGGGACCCCTCCAAGCTCCTGGGACACCCGACAGATGTTCTTC. Encoded protein: CARDTSWGTPPSSWDTRQMFF.

This clone was found a few times. Given a much more abundant clone one base away, this may be a read error. In the same sample, other DNA sequences code for this CDR3. The chain links TRDV2 to TRDJ1, with TRDD3 matching over 10 bases. Germline V gene data show CDR1 as GEAIGNYY and CDR2 as EKD. The CDR3 runs to 20 residues. After removal of 7 bases from V and 3 bases from J, the junction contained 25 bases not matched to a gene. DNA of the CDR3: TGTGCCTGCGACTCTCTCACCTCAGGGGGGGATACGACCCTCCCCGATAAACTCATCTTT. Its protein product is CACDSLTSGGDTTLPDKLIF.

Points on this clone: TCRdb's protein for this DNA is that of a much larger clone and differs from the translation at residue 12, likely a read error; the protein shown is the DNA translation. V and J are TRDV2 and TRDJ1; D gene unclear. The CDR3 loop spans 14 amino acids. Germline loops: CDR1 GEAIGNYY, CDR2 EKD. CDR3 bases: TGTGCCTGTGCCCCCAAAATGGCTCCCGATAAACCCATCTTT. This gives the protein CACAPKMAPDKPIF.

This clone was found a few times. A far larger clone is one nucleotide away, so this likely arose from a read error. The same CDR3 also results from other DNA sequences found in this sample. The chain has TRDV2 and TRDJ1; tentatively, D is TRDD3 (6 bases). The CDR3 sequence is 15 residues long. The germline CDR1 and CDR2 sequences are GEAIGNYY and EKD. Here the CDR3 DNA reads TGTGCCTGTGACACCGTGGGGGGAAACACTGATAAACTCATCTTT. It encodes CACDTVGGNTDKLIF.

As concerns this clone: A read error likely explains this, since a far larger clone differs by one base. The V and J genes are TRDV2 and TRDJ1; maybe TRDD3 (6 bases). The CDR3 extends over 13 amino acids. Germline assignment: CDR1 GEAIGNYY and CDR2 EKD. The DNA of the CDR3 is TGTGCCCGTGACCCCTTGACTGGGGATAAACTCATCTTT. Its protein product is CARDPLTGDKLIF.

Notes on this clone: A much larger clone sits a single nucleotide away, making a read error possible. This chain joins TRDV1 and TRDJ1; a possible D gene is TRDD3 (6 bases). Germline V CDR1 and CDR2: TSWWSYY, QGS. There are 11 residues in the CDR3. The chain's CDR3 is CALGGNDKLIF. The CDR3 DNA follows: TGTGCTCTGGGGGGGAACGATAAACTCATCTTT.

For this clone: A far bigger clonotype differs at one base, so this is likely a read error. The J gene is TRDJ1, the V gene TRDV2; 8 bases are a match to TRDD3. The CDR3 consists of 16 residues. Germline V gene data show CDR1 as GEAIGNYY and CDR2 as EKD. The V segment lost 3 bases and the J segment 6 bases; nucleotides outside the gene matches: 14. CDR3 nucleotide sequence: TGTGCCTGTGACGCCTTGACTGGGGGCCGACCCAATAAACTCATCTTT. Translated: CACDALTGGRPNKLIF.

There are a few counts of this clone. It is likely a read error: a sequence one base away is far more abundant. The rearrangement uses TRDV2 and TRDJ3; D uncertain. V was pared by 1 base and J by 2 bases, with 14 bases between. This CDR3 contains 18 residues. Germline CDR1 and CDR2: GEAIGNYY and EKD. CDR3 amino acids: CACDTIGSRPWDTRQMFF. CDR3 bases: TGTGCCTGTGACACGATAGGATCTCGCCCCTGGGACACCCGACAGATGTTTTTC.

In its sample, this clone ranks as large. The rearrangement links TRDV2 to TRDJ1; 7 positions agree with TRDD3. CDR3 size: 16 residues. Trimming removed 3 bases from V and 2 bases from J; junction bases left unmatched: 11. Germline-derived CDR1 and CDR2 are GEAIGNYY and EKD. DNA of the CDR3: TGTGCCTGTGACCCGGTGGGGGACGCGTGGACCGATAAACTCATCTTT. Its protein is CACDPVGDAWTDKLIF.